This T cell receptor beta chain emerged from a study of blood T cell repertoires in COVID-19. Study processing details: How many nucleated cells were present was estimated from reference gene primer amplification. The protocol was immunoSEQ multiplex PCR, while the TCRdb copy is restricted to in-frame clones and leaves out a portion. The V and J calls and clone size are taken from that table; D and trimming were inferred from the DNA. The repertoire includes roughly 380,000 clones, about 88% of them detected once, and 2.5% to 3.5% sits in the top ten. This study enrolled people aged roughly 18 to 90 from about two dozen US geographic areas. Recovery meant two consecutive negative NP/OP PCR tests, professional clearance, or resolved symptoms. Germline V gene sequence: CDR1 MDHEN, CDR2 SYDVKM. The CDR3 is 18 amino acids. J lost 0 bases, V lost 4 bases, and 6 bases had no gene match.

The sequence derives from a woman in her twenties or thirties who had recovered from COVID-19. The chain recombines TRBV28 with TRBJ2-7, with 16 bases lining up with TRBD2. Sequenced input: PBMCs or T cells enriched from blood (not recorded which). In DNA, the CDR3 is TGTGCCAGCAGTTCCTACGGGACTAGCGGGAGGGCCTCCTACGAGCAGTACTTC. Its protein is CASSSYGTSGRASYEQYF.